This T cell receptor (beta chain) was sequenced during a study of glioma-infiltrating T cells (dated by TCRdb to 2016 to 2018). Regarding the complete study: TCR alpha- and beta-chain repertoires were sequenced from glioma tissue, non-neoplastic brain tissue and matched peripheral blood mononuclear cells. The paired cohort was made up of three low-grade glioma patients, about 8 primary glioblastoma patients and three non-glioma patients who contributed non-neoplastic brain tissue. To measure how far tissue and blood T-cell populations diverged, each tissue-infiltrating repertoire was compared against the peripheral blood repertoire of the same patient.

As concerns this clonotype: Its recognized antigen is unknown. Qualities for individual bases were not recorded, and no much larger clone is one base off.

Overall results and qualifications from the work: VJ-independent divergence between tissue and blood was lower than expected in non-neoplastic patients but higher than expected in all gliomas, particularly low-grade gliomas. Only a very small number of CDR3 sequences turned up in both tissue and blood, a result put down to high CDR3 diversity combined with limited sampling. Small numbers underpinned the group comparisons: several glioblastoma patients, three low-grade glioma patients and three non-neoplastic patients.

The iRepertoire nested amplicon-rescue multiplex PCR (arm-PCR) platform was used to amplify TCR alpha and beta CDR3 regions from RNA. The input for one-step reverse transcription and amplification was roughly 85-400 ng of tissue mRNA or PBMC total RNA. Following bead purification, Illumina adapters were added by a secondary multiplex PCR, and libraries between 200 and 400 bp were gel-purified. Libraries carried internal 6-nucleotide barcodes used for demultiplexing. Sequencing of the libraries was done on an Illumina MiSeq using 2x220 or 2x250 nucleotide paired-end reads. Under the source paper's analysis protocol: FLASH 1.2.11 was used to merge paired reads, and BWA-MEM then aligned the reads to the GRCh37 human genome before TRA and TRB reads were extracted. V and J assignment used an IMGT-derived reference of cassette sequences and CDR3 motifs that included pseudogenes. Three-frame translation of reads was performed, and productive CDR3s were defined as those with a C...FGXG motif and no stop codons. A clonotype was defined as a unique combination of a V-J cassette pair and a CDR3 amino acid sequence. Filtering of reads was based on Hamming distance, with the threshold set by the sequence error rate of each sample in mapped regions. TCRdb passed the public sequencing reads through fastp at Q25 and MiXCR, retaining productive beta sequences. Rows matching on CDR3 protein sequence are summarized as one entry with the most common DNA and genes. For this entry, the V and J calls and clone size follow TCRdb and not the study's own pipeline. The table for this sample lists roughly 200,000 distinct CDR3 sequences; approximately 30% of them were counted only once. The ten largest clones add up to over 20% of the sample.

Input material: glioma tissue, nonneoplastic brain tissue, or PBMCs (not recorded which). The sequence was collected from a human donor with low-grade glioma or glioblastoma, undergoing nonglioma brain surgery, or in good health (not recorded which).

DNA sequence: TGCGCCAGCAGCCAAGATAGGCACGGAAACACCATATATTTT. It is translated as CASSQDRHGNTIYF. The rearranged segments are TRBV4-3 and TRBJ1-3; the D gene remains uncertain. Taken from the germline V gene, the CDR1 and CDR2 loops are LGHNA and YSLEER. From the cysteine up to the phenylalanine, the CDR3 has a length of 14 residues. The entry retains the CDR3 DNA only, 42 bases that are in frame from base 1. At the junction V is shortened by 0 bases and J by 4 bases, with 7 bases in between.